The 27 T cell receptor beta chains presented below share a single source sample, sequenced in a study of vaccination and CD4 T cells after COVID-19. Antigen specificity for these receptors is unknown. The Oncomine TCR Beta short-read assay was what sequenced the DNA obtained from cultured CD4+ T cells. MiXCR, applied by TCRdb to the PCR reads, yields one record per CDR3 protein. The sample carries under 20,000 distinct CDR3 sequences, 52% recorded once. Treatment denoted: roughly 11-day PBMC culture with coronavirus spike peptide pools or control peptides (ViraFEST assay). The material sequenced was CD4+ T cells from blood, cultured in vitro. These receptors were obtained from a human donor who had recovered from COVID-19.

The chain has TRBV2 and TRBJ2-3; 10 nucleotides line up with TRBD1. The junction had 6 bases not matched to a gene; V was cut back by 8 bases and J by 7 bases. Germline V CDR1 and CDR2: SNHLY, FYNNEI. This CDR3 spans 13 amino acids. CDR3 amino acids: CASHRDRGHTQYF. In nucleotides, the CDR3 is TGTGCCAGCCACCGGGACAGGGGTCATACGCAGTATTTT.

This chain joins TRBV7-9 and TRBJ2-1; TRBD2 matches at 9 bases. Losses at the gene ends were 4 bases for V and 3 bases for J; bases not matched to a gene: 4. This CDR3 contains 15 residues. The germline V gene has CDR1 SEHNR and CDR2 FQNEAQ (reference sequence). DNA of the CDR3: TGTGCCAGCAGCTCCGGGACTAGCAGCTACAATGAGCAGTTCTTC. Amino acid sequence: CASSSGTSSYNEQFF.

The V and J genes are TRBV5-8 and TRBJ2-5; no clear D gene. V shed 0 bases and J shed 1 base, with 13 bases lying between them. Germline V gene data show CDR1 as SGHTS and CDR2 as YDEGEE. The CDR3 is 16 amino acids. DNA for the CDR3: TGTGCCAGCAGCTTGGGAAAAACAGCTCTCCAAGAGACCCAGTACTTC. This codes for CASSLGKTALQETQYF.

The chain has TRBV7-2 and TRBJ2-1, with D possibly matching TRBD1 (6 bases). The CDR3 extends over 12 amino acids. V lost 0 bases and J 13 bases, leaving 10 bases between the germline ends. CDR1 SGHTA and CDR2 FQGNSA come from the germline V gene. CDR3 bases: TGTGCCAGCAGCTTAGCCCGGGACATTCAGTTCTTC. Its translation: CASSLARDIQFF.

This clonotype was detected once. The CDR3 DNA sequence: TGTGCCAGCAGCAAACCGCCGGGACAGGGAAGATTTGAAGCTTTCTTT. It codes for CASSKPPGQGRFEAFF. The chain carries TRBV7-2 and TRBJ1-1; 9 bases fit TRBD1. V trimming: 5 bases; J trimming: 7 bases; junction bases outside the gene matches: 14. Germline lookup yields CDR1 SGHTA and CDR2 FQGNSA. The CDR3 length is 16 residues.

V gene TRBV7-2 combines with J gene TRBJ2-1; 7 bases agree with TRBD2. The V and J ends lost 2 bases and 2 bases, in that order; junction bases with no gene match: 12. The germline CDR1 and CDR2 sequences are SGHTA and FQGNSA. CDR3 size: 18 residues. CDR3 protein: CASSLFGLSGGPYNEQFF. CDR3 nucleotides: TGTGCCAGCAGCTTATTTGGATTGTCGGGGGGTCCCTACAATGAGCAGTTCTTC.

CDR3 sequence reads: CASSYSIRRLKSNTEAFF. Here the CDR3 DNA reads TGTGCCAGCAGTTACTCGATCCGTCGGCTCAAGTCGAACACTGAAGCTTTCTTT. This chain uses TRBV6-5 with TRBJ1-1; the D is unclear. The V end was cut by 0 bases, the J end by 1 base, with 18 bases between. CDR3 length: 18 amino acids. Germline CDR1 MNHEY, CDR2 SVGAGI.

The chain recombines TRBV2 with TRBJ2-6, with 9 bases matching TRBD1. The CDR3 loop spans 16 amino acids. The germline CDR1 and CDR2 sequences are SNHLY and FYNNEI. V gave up 7 bases and J gave up 1 base; unmatched junction bases: 5. The CDR3 nucleotides are TGTGCCAGCATTTGGGACAGGGTGTCTGGGGCCAACGTCCTGACTTTC. Translating gives CASIWDRVSGANVLTF.

The chain employs TRBV19 and TRBJ2-5; no reliable D call. Trimming shortened V by 7 bases and J by 5 bases, and 20 bases separated the two germline ends. This CDR3 region has 15 residues. CDR1 LNHDA and CDR2 SQIVND come from the germline V gene (reference sequence). CDR3 coding DNA: TGTGCCAGTACCGATACGGGCCTTAGGCAGGAGACCCAGTACTTC. Translated, it gives CASTDTGLRQETQYF.

This chain joins TRBV21-1 and TRBJ2-7. TRBV21-1 is tagged as a pseudogene. The CDR3 is 15 amino acids. CDR3 DNA sequence: TGTGCCAGCAGCAAAGGAGGTAAGAACCCCTACGAGCAGTACTTC. Protein: CASSKGGKNPYEQYF.

This chain links TRBV6-4 with TRBJ2-1; D perhaps matches TRBD2 (6 bases). Germline V gene sequence: CDR1 MRHNA, CDR2 SNTAGT. The germline V and J ends were trimmed by 4 bases and 0 bases, with 13 bases remaining between them. The CDR3 length is 16 residues. The CDR3 is CASSVRAGLSYNEQFF. DNA of the CDR3: TGTGCCAGCAGTGTGAGGGCGGGGCTCTCCTACAATGAGCAGTTCTTC.

The genes are TRBV20-1 and TRBJ1-5; D is perhaps TRBD1 (5 bases). CDR3 length: 11 residues. Trimming removed 8 bases from V and 9 bases from J, with 14 bases in between. Germline CDR1 DFQATT, CDR2 SNEGSKA (reference sequence). The CDR3 DNA reads as TGCAGTTGGTGGGACGTGGTGCCCCAGCATTTT. It is translated as CSWWDVVPQHF.

This clonotype turned up a few times. The chain carries TRBV20-1 and TRBJ2-7, with D possibly being TRBD1 or TRBD2 (7 bases each). This CDR3 comprises 13 residues. Germline CDR1 is DFQATT and CDR2 is SNEGSKA (reference sequence). V lost 3 bases to trimming and J lost 3 bases, with 12 bases between them. This CDR3 reads CSASTGEGYEQYF. CDR3 nucleotides: TGCAGTGCTAGTACAGGGGAGGGCTACGAGCAGTACTTC.

Only one count was recorded for this clonotype. CDR3 in DNA: TGTGCCAGTAGTATACCGACAGGGAGGGACCATGGCTACACCTTC. Amino acid sequence: CASSIPTGRDHGYTF. The V and J genes are TRBV19 and TRBJ1-2, with 7 bases matching TRBD1. CDR1 and CDR2 from the germline V gene are LNHDA and SQIVND (reference sequence). Germline trimming cut 2 bases from V and 6 bases from J; bases unmatched to any gene: 9. The CDR3 sequence is 15 residues long. The full variable domain, completed using reference TRBV19 and TRBJ1-2, is DGGITQSPKYLFRKEGQNVTLSCEQNLNHDAMYWYRQDPGQGLRLIYYSQIVNDFQKGDIAEGYSVSREKKESFPLTVTSAQKNPTAFYLCASSIPTGRDHGYTFGSGTRLTVV.

The chain combines TRBV5-1 with TRBJ1-1, with 9 positions matching TRBD1. V lost 4 bases to trimming and J lost 4 bases; unmatched junction nucleotides: 14. The CDR3 sequence is 17 residues long. Germline V gene sequence: CDR1 SGHRS, CDR2 YFSETQ. CDR3 loop: CASSDGQGQESGTEAFF. The CDR3 nucleotides are TGCGCCAGCAGCGACGGACAGGGGCAGGAGAGCGGCACTGAAGCTTTCTTT.

This clonotype has only a few counts. V and J are TRBV11-3 and TRBJ2-1, with 7 bases that match TRBD1. CDR1 SGHNT and CDR2 YENEEA come from the germline V gene. Trimming cost V 1 base and J 2 bases; bases outside gene matches: 2. There are 15 residues in the CDR3. CDR3 residues: CASSLVGTAYNEQFF. The DNA for the CDR3 is TGTGCCAGCAGCTTAGTGGGGACAGCCTACAATGAGCAGTTCTTC.

The rearrangement joins TRBV20-1 to TRBJ1-2; D perhaps matches TRBD1 (6 bases). Germline values: CDR1 DFQATT, CDR2 SNEGSKA (reference sequence). CDR3 size: 13 residues. V was cut by 3 bases and J by 3 bases, with 11 bases left in between. CDR3 region: CSASTGQYYGYTF. The CDR3 DNA is TGCAGTGCTAGTACAGGGCAATACTATGGCTACACCTTC.

This clonotype came up a few times. V gene TRBV19 combines with J gene TRBJ1-5; 8 nucleotides align to TRBD1. Germline V lookup: CDR1 LNHDA, CDR2 SQIVND (reference sequence). CDR3 length: 15 amino acids. Trimming at V came to 6 bases and at J to 4 bases, leaving 8 bases not matched to a gene. CDR3 sequence reads: CASSLDRAANQPQHF. The CDR3 DNA reads as TGTGCCAGTAGCCTGGACAGGGCTGCTAATCAGCCCCAGCATTTT.

The chain combines TRBV5-6 with TRBJ2-3; 7 bases are a match to TRBD2. The germline V gene has CDR1 SGHDT and CDR2 YYEEEE. Losses at the gene ends were 4 bases for V and 4 bases for J; bases not matched to a gene: 9. The CDR3 has 15 residues. CDR3 loop: CASSRRAGRADTQYF. CDR3 DNA sequence: TGTGCCAGCAGCCGCCGGGCAGGGAGGGCAGATACGCAGTATTTT.

This clonotype turned up a few times. The chain combines TRBV6-1 with TRBJ2-3, with 8 bases fitting TRBD1. The CDR3 runs to 14 residues. CDR1 is MNHNS and CDR2 is SASEGT in the germline V gene. V was pared by 8 bases and J by 0 bases, with 4 bases of the junction left unmatched. CDR3 region: CASQRDRSTDTQYF. CDR3 nucleotide sequence: TGTGCCAGCCAACGGGACAGGAGCACAGATACGCAGTATTTT.

The rearrangement joins TRBV6-1 to TRBJ1-2; D remains unclear. V gave up 5 bases and J gave up 3 bases, with 16 bases separating them. The CDR3 runs 15 residues. From germline, CDR1 is MNHNS and CDR2 SASEGT. CDR3 sequence (DNA): TGTGCCAGCAGTCACCACACAAGATTCTACTATGGCTACACCTTC. Translated, it gives CASSHHTRFYYGYTF.

The V gene is TRBV7-2, the J gene TRBJ2-3, with D possibly matching TRBD2 (5 bases). V lost 0 bases and J lost 5, with 9 bases in between. Per the germline V gene, CDR1 is SGHTA and CDR2 is FQGNSA. The CDR3 runs to 14 residues. CDR3 region: CASSLADSRDTQYF. The CDR3 bases are TGTGCCAGCAGCTTAGCGGACTCCAGAGATACGCAGTATTTT. The full variable domain, rest sourced from reference TRBV7-2 and TRBJ2-3, is GAGVSQSPSNKVTEKGKDVELRCDPISGHTALYWYRQSLGQGLEFLIYFQGNSAPDKSGLPSDRFSAERTGGSVSTLTIQRTQQEDSAVYLCASSLADSRDTQYFGPGTRLTVL.

The chain is built from TRBV20-1 and TRBJ2-3; 8 bases are shared with TRBD1. The length of the CDR3 is 15 residues. V trimming: 6 bases; J trimming: 4 bases; junction bases outside the gene matches: 12. Germline assignment: CDR1 DFQATT and CDR2 SNEGSKA (reference sequence). CDR3 coding DNA: TGCAGTGCCACCGGTCTAGACAGGGGCGCAGATACGCAGTATTTT. Translating gives CSATGLDRGADTQYF.

J is TRBJ1-6 and V is TRBV5-6; 10 bases align to TRBD1. Germline lookup yields CDR1 SGHDT and CDR2 YYEEEE. Trimming removed 2 bases from V and 0 bases from J; junction bases left unmatched: 11. The CDR3 runs 20 residues. The CDR3 region is CASSFRDRGRVSSYNSPLHF. CDR3 DNA sequence: TGTGCCAGCAGCTTTCGGGACAGGGGTCGAGTGAGCTCCTATAATTCACCCCTCCACTTT.

The chain combines TRBV18 with TRBJ2-3, with no clear D. V was cut by 3 bases and J by 0 bases, with 7 bases left in between. From germline, CDR1 is KGHSH and CDR2 LQKENI. This CDR3 spans 14 amino acids. CDR3 protein: CASSPLSSTDTQYF. CDR3 coding DNA: TGTGCCAGCTCACCGCTCTCTAGCACAGATACGCAGTATTTT.

This chain uses TRBV28 with TRBJ2-7; D may be TRBD2 (5 bases). The CDR3 consists of 12 residues. Germline-derived CDR1 and CDR2 are MDHEN and SYDVKM. V lost 4 bases and J lost 4, with 8 bases in between. The CDR3 DNA reads as TGTGCCAGCAGTTCCCGAGGGTACGAGCAGTACTTC. It yields the protein CASSSRGYEQYF.

The rearrangement links TRBV19 to TRBJ2-3; maybe TRBD1 (5 bases). Germline-derived CDR1 and CDR2 are LNHDA and SQIVND (reference sequence). This CDR3 is 15 amino acids long. V lost 3 bases and J lost 4, with 14 bases in between. This chain's CDR3 is CASSMRSTRADTQYF. CDR3 DNA: TGTGCCAGTAGTATGCGGTCAACCAGGGCAGATACGCAGTATTTT.